At least ten counts were recorded for the clone carrying this T cell receptor beta chain. The sample belongs to a study of human T cells and chemical hapten exposure. The overall study: The sensitizer, 2% DPC, was used on around 2 cm by around 2 cm of upper inner arm skin. The upper back received 0.01% DPC by patch testing, with results read at 6 days.

Time point given: patch test 2, 6 weeks after DPC sensitization. This sample's treatment: therapeutic diphenylcyclopropenone sensitization with weekly scalp DPC. Each CDR3 protein gets one entry after TCRdb re-called the RACE reads with MiXCR. The table lists about 42,000 distinct CDR3 sequences, just under 9% of them singletons. V was shortened by 1 base and J by 0 bases, with 7 bases between the two germline ends. This CDR3 spans 15 amino acids. The germline CDR1 and CDR2 sequences are LGHNA and YNFKEQ. This clonotype was sampled from a woman in her thirties or forties with alopecia areata. Some clones in this sample may be carry-over from other donors' samples. The chain links TRBV4-2 to TRBJ1-5; D gene ambiguous. The sequencing here drew on whole blood, taken in connection with sensitization to the hapten diphenylcyclopropenone (DPC). Here the CDR3 reads CASSQVYNSNQPQHF. The CDR3 DNA is TGTGCCAGCAGCCAAGTTTACAATAGCAATCAGCCCCAGCATTTT.